This TCR beta chain was sequenced during a study of blood T cell repertoires in COVID-19. Study background: Samples representing acute and convalescent COVID-19 were sourced from the United States, Italy and Spain.

V dropped 3 bases and J dropped 3 bases, with 7 bases sitting between them. Per the germline V gene, CDR1 is MGHRA and CDR2 is YSYEKL. There are 13 residues in the CDR3. The repertoire was sequenced with immunoSEQ multiplex PCR; TCRdb's copy has only in-frame clones and lacks some. Of 200,000 to 300,000 clones listed, about 91% are singletons. The V and J genes are TRBV4-1 and TRBJ2-3; possible D gene TRBD2, 5 bases. The specimen sequenced was PBMCs or T cells enriched from blood (not recorded which). This TCR was sampled from a woman aged 40 to 50 with acute COVID-19. In nucleotides, the CDR3 is TGCGCCAGCAGCCACGGGATTACAGATACGCAGTATTTT. Protein sequence: CASSHGITDTQYF.